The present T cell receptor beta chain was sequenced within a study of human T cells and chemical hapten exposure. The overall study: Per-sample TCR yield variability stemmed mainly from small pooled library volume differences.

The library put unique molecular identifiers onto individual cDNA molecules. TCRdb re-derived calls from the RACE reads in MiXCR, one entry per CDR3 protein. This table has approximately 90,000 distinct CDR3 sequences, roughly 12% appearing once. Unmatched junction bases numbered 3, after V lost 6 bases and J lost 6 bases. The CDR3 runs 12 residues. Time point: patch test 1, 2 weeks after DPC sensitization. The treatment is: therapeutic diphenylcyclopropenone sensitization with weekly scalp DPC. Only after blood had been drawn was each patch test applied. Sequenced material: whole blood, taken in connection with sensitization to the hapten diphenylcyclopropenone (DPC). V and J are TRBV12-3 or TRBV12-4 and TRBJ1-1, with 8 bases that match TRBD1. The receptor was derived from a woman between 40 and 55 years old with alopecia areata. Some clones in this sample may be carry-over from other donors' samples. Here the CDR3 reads CASSEDRAEAFF. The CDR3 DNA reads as TGTGCCAGCAGCGAGGACAGGGCTGAAGCTTTCTTT.